One sample yielded the 14 T cell receptor beta chains listed below, sequenced in a study of cytomegalovirus exposure and HLA in healthy donors. The PCR used 60 Vbeta and 13 Jbeta primers. Assay: immunoSEQ multiplex PCR; the TCRdb copy retains only in-frame clones and omits some. The table has fewer than 120,000 clones, about 86% seen once; the top ten hold about 1.7%. The sample was PBMCs. The source of these receptors is a man in his forties in good health and CMV-seronegative.

V and J are TRBV5-4 and TRBJ1-6; D is perhaps TRBD1 (6 bases). V was pared by 0 bases and J by 7 bases, with 17 bases between. The germline V gene has CDR1 SGHNT and CDR2 YYREEE (reference sequence). The CDR3 loop spans 17 amino acids. The CDR3 loop reads CASSLVGGGGINSPLHF. The CDR3 nucleotides read TGTGCCAGCAGCTTGGTGGGGGGCGGGGGGATCAATTCACCCCTCCACTTT.

V is TRBV15 and J is TRBJ1-1; D uncertain. This CDR3 is 15 amino acids long. The germline V gene encodes CDR1 LNHNV and CDR2 YYDKDF (reference sequence). The ends were cut back, 0 bases at V and 1 base at J, with 9 bases in the middle. CDR3 protein: CATSRDAQPNTEAFF. DNA of the CDR3: TGTGCCACCAGCAGAGATGCACAGCCGAACACTGAAGCTTTCTTT.

The rearrangement links TRBV30 to TRBJ1-3; D unclear. Germline V gene sequence: CDR1 GTSNPN, CDR2 SVGIG (reference sequence). The ends were cut back, 2 bases at V and 2 bases at J, with 13 bases in the middle. The CDR3 has 15 residues. CDR3 amino acids: CAWSNYGVTGNTIYF. The CDR3 bases are TGTGCCTGGAGTAATTACGGGGTGACTGGAAACACCATATATTTT.

The CDR3 DNA follows: TGTGCCAGCATCCTAAAAGCGGGGAAGTACAATGAGCAGTTCTTC. As protein: CASILKAGKYNEQFF. The rearrangement uses TRBV13 and TRBJ2-1; 7 nucleotides match TRBD2. In germline, CDR1 is PRHDT, CDR2 FYEKMQ (reference sequence). The CDR3 spans 15 residues. V was pared by 7 bases and J by 4 bases, with 10 bases of the junction left unmatched. Filled out from reference TRBV13 and TRBJ2-1, the complete variable domain reads AAGVIQSPRHLIKEKRETATLKCYPIPRHDTVYWYQQGPGQDPQFLISFYEKMQSDKGSIPDRFSAQQFSDYHSELNMSSLELGDSALYFCASILKAGKYNEQFFGPGTRLTVL.

The chain joins TRBV27 to TRBJ1-2, with TRBD1 matching over 11 bases. CDR1 and CDR2 from the germline V gene are MNHEY and SMNVEV (reference sequence). J lost 6 bases, V lost 5 bases, and 5 bases had no gene match. This CDR3 is 14 amino acids long. CDR3 in DNA: TGTGCCAGCAGTGCCCCGGGACAGGGGGATGGCTACACCTTC. It is translated as CASSAPGQGDGYTF.

V is TRBV14 and J is TRBJ2-1; 8 bases are a match to TRBD1. The ends lost 1 base at V and 5 bases at J; junction bases unmatched: 4. Per germline, CDR1 SGHDN and CDR2 FVKESK. This CDR3 spans 15 amino acids. As DNA, the CDR3 is TGTGCCAGCAGCCAAGGGGACAGGAGGGACAATGAGCAGTTCTTC. Its protein is CASSQGDRRDNEQFF.

The rearrangement joins TRBV6-5 to TRBJ1-1; D is perhaps TRBD1 (5 bases). In germline, CDR1 is MNHEY, CDR2 SVGAGI. The length of the CDR3 is 14 residues. Trimming took 4 bases from V and 1 from J, leaving 10 bases between them. CDR3 residues: CASSLTVWNTEAFF. CDR3 nucleotide sequence: TGTGCCAGCAGTTTGACAGTATGGAACACTGAAGCTTTCTTT.

This clone has just a few counts. The rearrangement links TRBV5-1 to TRBJ2-5, with 7 bases matching TRBD2. Germline V CDR1 and CDR2: SGHRS, YFSETQ. The V segment lost 5 bases and the J segment 2 bases; nucleotides outside the gene matches: 6. This CDR3 spans 14 amino acids. The CDR3 DNA reads as TGCGCCAGCAGGCTCAGCGGGGTTCAAGAGACCCAGTACTTC. Its protein is CASRLSGVQETQYF. Filled out from reference TRBV5-1 and TRBJ2-5, the complete variable domain reads KAGVTQTPRYLIKTRGQQVTLSCSPISGHRSVSWYQQTPGQGLQFLFEYFSETQRNKGNFPGRFSGRQFSNSRSEMNVSTLELGDSALYLCASRLSGVQETQYFGPGTRLLVL.

CDR3 region: CASSLPGGIADTQYF. DNA for the CDR3: TGTGCCAGCAGCTTGCCCGGGGGGATCGCAGATACGCAGTATTTT. V gene TRBV5-6 combines with J gene TRBJ2-3; 7 bases fit TRBD2. The CDR3 spans 15 residues. J lost 4 bases, V lost 1 base, and 6 bases had no gene match. CDR1 and CDR2 from the germline V gene are SGHDT and YYEEEE.

The V gene is TRBV5-1, the J gene TRBJ2-3; 7 bases are a match to TRBD1. The CDR3 contains 16 residues. CDR1 and CDR2 (germline): SGHRS, YFSETQ. The V and J ends lost 0 bases and 4 bases, in that order; junction bases with no gene match: 8. The CDR3 sequence: CASSLADRAGSDTQYF. DNA for the CDR3: TGCGCCAGCAGCTTGGCCGACAGGGCAGGGTCAGATACGCAGTATTTT.

This clone has a single count. The rearrangement uses TRBV6-5 and TRBJ2-7; weak D call: TRBD1 (5 bases). Trimming left V 6 bases short and J 1 base short, with 7 bases between. This CDR3 region has 12 residues. Germline CDR1 and CDR2: MNHEY and SVGAGI. The CDR3 sequence is CASRSGSYEQYF. Written as DNA, the CDR3 is TGTGCCAGCAGGTCAGGGTCCTACGAGCAGTACTTC.

The rearrangement uses TRBV5-4 and TRBJ2-1; 9 nucleotides agree with TRBD2. The CDR3 consists of 16 residues. Germline values: CDR1 SGHNT, CDR2 YYREEE (reference sequence). Trimming took 4 bases from V and 3 from J; bases not matched to a gene: 8. For the CDR3, the DNA is TGTGCCAGCAGCGTAAGCGGGGGGACCATCTACAATGAGCAGTTCTTC. Protein product: CASSVSGGTIYNEQFF.

The rearrangement links TRBV6-1 to TRBJ1-5, with D perhaps matching TRBD1 (5 bases). The germline V and J ends were trimmed by 5 bases and 2 bases, with 10 bases remaining between them. CDR3 length: 14 residues. Germline CDR1 and CDR2: MNHNS and SASEGT. The CDR3 sequence: CASSIREGNQPQHF. The DNA of the CDR3 is TGTGCCAGCAGTATCAGGGAGGGCAATCAGCCCCAGCATTTT.

This chain connects TRBV6-1 to TRBJ1-5; D gene unclear. CDR1 MNHNS and CDR2 SASEGT come from the germline V gene. V dropped 0 bases and J dropped 6 bases, with 9 bases sitting between them. The CDR3 is 14 residues long. This chain's CDR3 is CASSEAWAFQPQHF. The CDR3 nucleotides are TGTGCCAGCAGTGAAGCTTGGGCTTTTCAGCCCCAGCATTTT.